What follows are 12 T cell receptor beta chains derived from one specimen sequenced in a study of T cell repertoires in cytomegalovirus infection. TCRdb ran MiXCR on the reads and lists one entry per CDR3 protein. The table has more than 90,000 distinct CDR3 sequences, roughly a tenth seen once. Their specific antigens are unknown. The sample consisted of PBMCs, sequenced either directly or after in vitro stimulation (not recorded which). These receptors were collected from a human donor in good health (CMV status not recorded). Some clones in this sample may be carry-over from other donors' samples.

Note on this clonotype: A read error is possible here, since a much larger clone lies one base away. The rearrangement joins TRBV7-2 to TRBJ2-1; TRBD2 might be the D (6 bases). The germline V gene encodes CDR1 SGHTA and CDR2 FQGNSA. This CDR3 is 13 amino acids long. CDR3: CACSQGLTNEQFF. The CDR3 nucleotides are TGTGCCTGCAGCCAGGGACTGACGAATGAGCAGTTCTTC.

The V and J genes are TRBV19 and TRBJ2-7; weak D call: TRBD2 (6 bases). The CDR3 spans 15 residues. Germline CDR1 reads LNHDA; CDR2 reads SQIVND (reference sequence). Trimming cost V 5 bases and J 7 bases, with 21 bases left between them. The CDR3 DNA is TGTGCCAGTAGTCCGAAAGGGACTCACCGTTGGGAGCAGTACTTC. Translated: CASSPKGTHRWEQYF.

DNA of the CDR3: TGTGCCAGCAGTCCTGACGGTGAGGGCAATCAGCCCCAGCATTTT. This translates into CASSPDGEGNQPQHF. The rearrangement joins TRBV12-3 or TRBV12-4 to TRBJ1-5; D is ambiguous. With 5 bases removed from V and 2 bases from J, the gap between germline ends came to 13 bases. The CDR3 length is 15 residues.

This clonotype was recorded many times. The rearrangement joins TRBV12-3 or TRBV12-4 to TRBJ2-1; 10 bases are shared with TRBD2. Trimming at V came to 1 base and at J to 1 base, leaving 7 bases not matched to a gene. This CDR3 has 18 residues. The CDR3 DNA follows: TGTGCCAGCAGTTTAGTAGCGGGAGGTCTAGGGTCCTACAATGAGCAGTTCTTC. Protein sequence: CASSLVAGGLGSYNEQFF.

In its sample, this clonotype was seen many times. The genes are TRBV7-2 and TRBJ1-5; weak D call: TRBD1 (5 bases). CDR1 is SGHTA and CDR2 is FQGNSA in the germline V gene. CDR3 size: 16 residues. Trimming shortened V by 3 bases and J by 2 bases, and 14 bases separated the two germline ends. In DNA, the CDR3 is TGTGCCAGCAGCTTGGGGACCCGTAGCGGCAATCAGCCCCAGCATTTT. Translated: CASSLGTRSGNQPQHF.

There are a few counts of this clonotype. The V gene is TRBV20-1, the J gene TRBJ1-3, with D possibly matching TRBD1 (6 bases). This CDR3 spans 17 amino acids. Trimming took 2 bases from V and 2 from J, leaving 19 bases between them. CDR1 and CDR2 from the germline V gene are DFQATT and SNEGSKA (reference sequence). In nucleotides, the CDR3 is TGCAGTGCTAGACCACCGGACAGACCCCCGGCTGGAAACACCATATATTTT. Translated: CSARPPDRPPAGNTIYF.

This clonotype was counted at least ten times. The chain carries TRBV7-2 and TRBJ1-4, with 7 bases that match TRBD1. The V gene end was trimmed by 5 bases and the J gene end by 7 bases; junction bases not matched to a gene: 10. CDR1 is SGHTA, CDR2 FQGNSA, per germline. The CDR3 loop spans 15 amino acids. The chain's CDR3 is CASSGTGVGGEKLFF. The CDR3 nucleotides are TGTGCCAGCAGCGGCACAGGGGTAGGAGGTGAAAAACTGTTTTTT.

This clonotype has a handful of counts. This chain joins TRBV24-1 and TRBJ2-1, with TRBD1 matching over 8 bases. Germline lookup yields CDR1 KGHDR and CDR2 SFDVKD. The CDR3 runs 14 residues. Trimming took 10 bases from V and 5 from J; bases not matched to a gene: 9. Written as DNA, the CDR3 is TGTGCCACTGGACAGGGAAGGTTCCACAATGAGCAGTTCTTC. It yields the protein CATGQGRFHNEQFF.

This clonotype was counted at least ten times. The rearrangement joins TRBV12-3 or TRBV12-4 to TRBJ2-1; tentative D call: TRBD2 (6 bases). CDR3 size: 14 residues. Trimming shortened V by 3 bases and J by 4 bases, and 10 bases separated the two germline ends. Here the CDR3 reads CASSFQGGYNEQFF. Written as DNA, the CDR3 is TGTGCCAGCAGTTTCCAAGGAGGGTACAATGAGCAGTTCTTC.

This clonotype was seen only a few times. V usage is TRBV5-1 and J usage is TRBJ1-6, with D perhaps TRBD1 (6 bases). Germline CDR1 is SGHRS and CDR2 is YFSETQ. Trimming pared 4 bases from V and 2 bases from J, leaving 10 bases between. This CDR3 spans 15 amino acids. Here the CDR3 reads CASSQDSPYNSPLHF. The CDR3 DNA sequence: TGCGCCAGCAGCCAGGACAGCCCCTATAATTCACCCCTCCACTTT.

This clonotype was seen a handful of times. The chain uses TRBV11-2 and TRBJ2-5; tentative D call: TRBD1 (6 bases). V was pared by 5 bases and J by 5 bases, with 9 bases between. There are 12 residues in the CDR3. CDR1 and CDR2 (germline): SGHAT, FQNNGV. This chain's CDR3 is CASSQGWETQYF. The CDR3 DNA is TGTGCCAGCAGCCAGGGGTGGGAGACCCAGTACTTC.

The V call is TRBV30, the J call TRBJ1-2; D remains unclear. This CDR3 has 11 amino acids. Germline lookup yields CDR1 GTSNPN and CDR2 SVGIG (reference sequence). V lost 4 bases and J 1 base, leaving 4 bases between the germline ends. As DNA, the CDR3 is TGTGCCTGGAAACTTAACTATGGCTACACCTTC. It specifies CAWKLNYGYTF.